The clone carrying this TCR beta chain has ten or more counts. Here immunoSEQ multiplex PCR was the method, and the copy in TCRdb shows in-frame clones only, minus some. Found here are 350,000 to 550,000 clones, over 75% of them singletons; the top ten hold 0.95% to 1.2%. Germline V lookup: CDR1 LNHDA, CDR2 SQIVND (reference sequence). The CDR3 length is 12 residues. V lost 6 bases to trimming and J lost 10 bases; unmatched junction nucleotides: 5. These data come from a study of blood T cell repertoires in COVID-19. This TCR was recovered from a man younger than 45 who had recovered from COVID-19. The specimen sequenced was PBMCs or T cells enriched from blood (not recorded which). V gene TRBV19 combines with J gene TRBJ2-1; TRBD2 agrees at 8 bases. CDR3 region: CASSGRADEQFF. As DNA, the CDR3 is TGTGCCAGTAGCGGGAGGGCCGACGAGCAGTTCTTC. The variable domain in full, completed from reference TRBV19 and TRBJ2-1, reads DGGITQSPKYLFRKEGQNVTLSCEQNLNHDAMYWYRQDPGQGLRLIYYSQIVNDFQKGDIAEGYSVSREKKESFPLTVTSAQKNPTAFYLCASSGRADEQFFGPGTRLTVL.